This TCR beta chain was found in a study of T-cell reconstitution after alpha-beta-depleted transplantation in children. Ten or more counts support this clonotype. The CDR3 consists of 13 residues. Trimming took 6 bases from V and 3 from J, leaving 11 bases between them. Germline V gene data show CDR1 as SGHDN and CDR2 as FVKESK. It was with unique molecular identifiers that the TCRbeta library was prepared. TCRdb recomputed calls from the PCR reads with MiXCR, one row per CDR3 protein. This sample has approximately 520,000 distinct CDR3 sequences, with roughly 11% found just once. The chain combines TRBV14 with TRBJ1-2; D perhaps matches TRBD1 (5 bases). Here the sequenced sample was PBMCs, mostly from graft donor cells, taken 180 days after TCRalphabeta/CD19-depleted stem cell transplant. The sequence was collected from a female patient aged 2-10 years who had a stem cell transplant for aplastic anemia, so the T cells may come from the graft donor. CDR3 sequence: CASRKGLDYGYTF. The CDR3 region has the DNA TGTGCCAGCAGGAAGGGACTCGACTATGGCTACACCTTC.